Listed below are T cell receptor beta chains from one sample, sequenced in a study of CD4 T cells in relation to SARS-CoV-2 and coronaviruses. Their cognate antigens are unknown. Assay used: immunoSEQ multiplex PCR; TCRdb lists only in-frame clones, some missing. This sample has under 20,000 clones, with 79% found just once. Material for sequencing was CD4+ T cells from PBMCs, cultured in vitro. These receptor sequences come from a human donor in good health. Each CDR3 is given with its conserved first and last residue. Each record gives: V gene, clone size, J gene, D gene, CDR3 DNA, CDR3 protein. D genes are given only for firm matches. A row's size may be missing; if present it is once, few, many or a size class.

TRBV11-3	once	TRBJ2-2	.	TGTGCCAGCAGGGACCATACCGGGGAGCTGTTTTTT	CASRDHTGELFF
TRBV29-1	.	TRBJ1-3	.	TGCAGCGTTGACTCCTCCGGGGTTGGAAACACCATATATTTT	CSVDSSGVGNTIYF
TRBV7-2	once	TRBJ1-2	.	TGTGCCAGCAGCAGCGCGGCGACAACTAACTACACCTTC	CASSSAATTNYTF
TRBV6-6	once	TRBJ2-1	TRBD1	TGTGCCAGCAGGCCGGGACAGGGGGTACCTAGGCAGTTCTTC	CASRPGQGVPRQFF
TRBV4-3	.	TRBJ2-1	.	TGCGCCAGCAGCCGGACGGGACACCCCTACAATGAGCAGTTCTTC	CASSRTGHPYNEQFF
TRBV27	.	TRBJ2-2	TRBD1	TGTGCCAGCAGGGGGACAGCAAACACCGGGGAGCTGTTTTTT	CASRGTANTGELFF
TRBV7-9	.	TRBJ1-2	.	TGTGCCAGCAGCCTTGGGACCGCTACCTCCGACTATGGCTACACCTTC	CASSLGTATSDYGYTF
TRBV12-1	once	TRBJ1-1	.	TGTGCCAGCAGCTTTCGGGCTGAAGCTTTCTTT	CASSFRAEAFF
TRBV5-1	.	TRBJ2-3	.	TGCGCCAGCAGCCCTGCTACTGGAATAAGCACAGATACGCAGTATTTT	CASSPATGISTDTQYF
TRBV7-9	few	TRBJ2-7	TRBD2	TGTGCCAGCAGCTCCTGGGGCACTAGCGATACCTACGAGCAGTACTTC	CASSSWGTSDTYEQYF
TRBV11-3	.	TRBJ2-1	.	TGTGCCAGCAGCTTACCTGGATACAATGAGCAGTTCTTC	CASSLPGYNEQFF
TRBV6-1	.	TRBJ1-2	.	TGTGCCAGCAGTGAAGCAGGGTATGGCTACACCTTC	CASSEAGYGYTF
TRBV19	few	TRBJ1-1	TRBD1	TGTGCCAGTAGTCCGAATGCCGGGACAGGGGCTCCTGAAGCTTTCTTT	CASSPNAGTGAPEAFF
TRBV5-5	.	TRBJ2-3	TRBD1	TGTGCCAGCGGGACAGGCACAGATACGCAGTATTTT	CASGTGTDTQYF
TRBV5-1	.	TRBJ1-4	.	TGCGCCAGCAGCTTGGGTGCGTCCTCTGAAAAACTGTTTTTT	CASSLGASSEKLFF
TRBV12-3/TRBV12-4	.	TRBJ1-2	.	TGTGCCAGCAGCATACAGGGAAACTATGGCTACACCTTC	CASSIQGNYGYTF
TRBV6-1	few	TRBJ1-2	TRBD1	TGTGCCAGCCGGGAAGGGGGCCTTAGGACTAACTATGGCTACACCTTC	CASREGGLRTNYGYTF
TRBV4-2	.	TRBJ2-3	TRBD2	TGTGCCAGCAGCCAACTCAACTTGCTAGCGGACTCTAGCACAGATACGCAGTATTTT	CASSQLNLLADSSTDTQYF
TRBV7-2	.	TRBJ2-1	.	TGTGCCAGCAGCCCCGTCAGCGGGCGGGCCTCGGGTGAGCAGTTCTTC	CASSPVSGRASGEQFF
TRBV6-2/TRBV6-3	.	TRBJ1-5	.	TGTGCCAGCAGTGATGGTCAGCCCCAGCATTTT	CASSDGQPQHF
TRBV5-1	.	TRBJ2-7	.	TGCGCCAGCAGCTTATTTGAGACAGGTGGATACGAGCAGTACTTC	CASSLFETGGYEQYF
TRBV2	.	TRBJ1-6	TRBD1	TGTGCCAGCACGCCAGGGGGCGCGTCACCCCTCCACTTT	CASTPGGASPLHF
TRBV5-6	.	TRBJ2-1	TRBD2	TGTGCCAGCAGCCCAATGGGGGGGGAGTTACCTTCCGAGCAGTTCTTC	CASSPMGGELPSEQFF
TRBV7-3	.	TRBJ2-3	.	TGTGCCAGCAGCTTAACCGGGCCGAGTGTAGGAGATACGCAGTATTTT	CASSLTGPSVGDTQYF
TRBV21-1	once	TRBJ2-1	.	TGTGCCAGCAGCAAAAGGATGAGTAGCGGGAGGGCCAATGAGCAGTTCTTC	CASSKRMSSGRANEQFF
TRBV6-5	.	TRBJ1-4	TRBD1	TGTGCCAGCACCGCTGGACAGGGCTGGGAAAAACTGTTTTTT	CASTAGQGWEKLFF
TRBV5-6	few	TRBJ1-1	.	TGTGCCAGCAGGGTAGTGAGTGCTATGAACACTGAAGCTTTCTTT	CASRVVSAMNTEAFF
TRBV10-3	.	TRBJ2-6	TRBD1	TGTGCCATCAGTGAGTCTGGGACAGGGTCCTCTGGGGCCAACGTCCTGACTTTC	CAISESGTGSSGANVLTF
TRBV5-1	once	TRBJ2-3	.	TGCGCCAGCAGTCTAGTAATCTCCGCAGATACGCAGTATTTT	CASSLVISADTQYF
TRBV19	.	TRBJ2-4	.	TGTGCCAGTAGTTCCACGGGCCCCGGCGTTCAGTACTTC	CASSSTGPGVQYF
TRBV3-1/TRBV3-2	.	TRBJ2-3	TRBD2	TGTGCCAGCAGCCAAGAACTAGCGGGGGAGGGGGCGCAGTATTTT	CASSQELAGEGAQYF
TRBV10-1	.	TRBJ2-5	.	TGCGCCAGCAGTGACAGCAAACTCCAAGAGACCCAGTACTTC	CASSDSKLQETQYF
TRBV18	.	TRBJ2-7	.	TGTGCCAGCTCACCACCGGTAACAAACTACGAGCAGTACTTC	CASSPPVTNYEQYF
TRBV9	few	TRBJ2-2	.	TGTGCCAGCAGCGGCGGGGCGGGGCTAGCGAGAAACACCGGGGAGCTGTTTTTT	CASSGGAGLARNTGELFF
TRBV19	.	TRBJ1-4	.	TGTGCCAGTAGGCCGTCTCGGGGGACTAATGAAAAACTGTTTTTT	CASRPSRGTNEKLFF
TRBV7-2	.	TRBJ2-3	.	TGTGCCAGCAGCCGCAGGGTCTTCAGCACAGATACGCAGTATTTT	CASSRRVFSTDTQYF
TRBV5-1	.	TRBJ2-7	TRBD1	TGCGCCAGCAGCGTTACCGGGACAGGGAGCTACGAGCAGTACTTC	CASSVTGTGSYEQYF
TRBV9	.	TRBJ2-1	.	TGTGCCAGCAGCGCGTCGGTCCCCTCCTACAATGAGCAGTTCTTC	CASSASVPSYNEQFF
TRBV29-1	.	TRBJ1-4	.	TGCAGCGTTGAACCGGACACGGTGGGTGAAAAACTGTTTTTT	CSVEPDTVGEKLFF
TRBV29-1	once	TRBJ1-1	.	TGCAGCGTTGTTCTCAACCCGAGGGGCACTGAAGCTTTCTTT	CSVVLNPRGTEAFF
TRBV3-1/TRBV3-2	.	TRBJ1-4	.	TGTGCCAGCAGCTATGGACAAGTAGAAAAACTGTTTTTT	CASSYGQVEKLFF
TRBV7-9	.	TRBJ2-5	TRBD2	TGTGCCAGCAGCCCCGGACTAGCGGGAGGGTGGGGAGAGACCCAGTACTTC	CASSPGLAGGWGETQYF
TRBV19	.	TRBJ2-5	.	TGTGCCAGTAGTATGAAAAAGACAGCTAACCCAGAGACCCAGTACTTC	CASSMKKTANPETQYF
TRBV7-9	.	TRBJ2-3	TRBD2	TGTGCCAGCAGCTTAAGGGGGAAACTAGCGGCCACAGATACGCAGTATTTT	CASSLRGKLAATDTQYF
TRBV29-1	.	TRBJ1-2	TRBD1	TGCAGCGTGGGGACAGGGGGCTTGGCCGGCTACACCTTC	CSVGTGGLAGYTF
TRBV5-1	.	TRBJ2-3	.	TGCGCCAGTGGCCCCGGGATAACAGATACGCAGTATTTT	CASGPGITDTQYF
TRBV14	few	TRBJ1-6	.	TGTGCCAGCAATCTACAGGCTAGTTCACCCCTCCACTTT	CASNLQASSPLHF
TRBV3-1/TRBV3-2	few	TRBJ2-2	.	TGTGCCAGCAGCCAATACGGAGGAACCGGGGAGCTGTTTTTT	CASSQYGGTGELFF
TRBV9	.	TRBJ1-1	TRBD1	TGTGCCAGCAGCGTAGACCGGGACAGTCAAGCTTTCTTT	CASSVDRDSQAFF
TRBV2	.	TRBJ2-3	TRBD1	TGTGCCACGCGACAGGGATACACAGATACGCAGTATTTT	CATRQGYTDTQYF
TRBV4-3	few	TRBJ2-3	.	TGCGCCAGCAGCCAGGGTCGAAGGGCAGATACGCAGTATTTT	CASSQGRRADTQYF
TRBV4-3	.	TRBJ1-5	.	TGCGCCAGCAGCCAAGGACAGGATCAGCCCCAGCATTTT	CASSQGQDQPQHF
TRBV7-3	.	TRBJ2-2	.	TGTGCCAGCAGCGGCCAGGGCCTCGGATTAACCGGGGAGCTGTTTTTT	CASSGQGLGLTGELFF
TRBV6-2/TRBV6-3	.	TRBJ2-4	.	TGTGCCAGCAGTTTAGCAAGCCGGGGATTAGCCAAAAACATTCAGTACTTC	CASSLASRGLAKNIQYF
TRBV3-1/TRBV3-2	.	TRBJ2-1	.	TGTGCCAGCAGCCAAGGGCCTAGCGAACACAATGAGCAGTTCTTC	CASSQGPSEHNEQFF
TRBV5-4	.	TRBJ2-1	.	TGTGCCAGCACCGTTGGGGGGAGGACAAACAATGAGCAGTTCTTC	CASTVGGRTNNEQFF
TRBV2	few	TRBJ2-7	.	TGTGCCAGCAGTTACGACGGGACACCTTTCTTC	CASSYDGTPFF
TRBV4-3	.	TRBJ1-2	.	TGCGCCAGCAGCCAAGAGGGTCAATATGGCTACACCTTC	CASSQEGQYGYTF
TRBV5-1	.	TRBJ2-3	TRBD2	TGCGCCAGCAGCTTGACTAGCGGGAGAGTAGATACGCAGTATTTT	CASSLTSGRVDTQYF